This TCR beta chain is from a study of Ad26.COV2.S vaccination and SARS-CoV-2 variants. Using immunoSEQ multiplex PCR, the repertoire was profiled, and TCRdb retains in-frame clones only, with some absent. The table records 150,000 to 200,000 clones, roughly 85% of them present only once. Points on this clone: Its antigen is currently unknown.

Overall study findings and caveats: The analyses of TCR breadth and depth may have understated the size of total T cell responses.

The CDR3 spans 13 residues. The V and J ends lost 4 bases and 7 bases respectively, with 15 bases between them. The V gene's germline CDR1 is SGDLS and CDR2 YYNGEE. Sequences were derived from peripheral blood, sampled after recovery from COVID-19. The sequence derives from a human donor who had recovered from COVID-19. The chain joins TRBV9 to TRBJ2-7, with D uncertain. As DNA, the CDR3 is TGTGCCAGCAGCTATGGGCTGGGCGAAGAGCAGTACTTC. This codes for CASSYGLGEEQYF.